This is a list of T cell receptor beta chains from one sample in a study of radiation and T cells in renal cell carcinoma. Clones were read by immunoSEQ multiplex PCR, and TCRdb kept only the in-frame ones, dropping some. The data hold around 170,000 clones, with 88% observed a single time. Sample: blood, taken from a patient whose treatment included radiotherapy and nephrectomy. The receptors were sampled from a woman aged 45-65 years with renal cell carcinoma. Each CDR3 is given without its conserved first and last residue.

j_call v_call cdr3_aa
TRBJ1-2 TRBV7-2 ASSPRGGYGYT
TRBJ1-4 TRBV19 ASSQGGAEKLF
TRBJ2-3 TRBV7-2 ASSLGGTGPSTDTQY
TRBJ1-2 TRBV5-1 ASSNGQINYGYT
TRBJ1-1 TRBV5-1 ASSLGGPNTEAF
TRBJ1-5 TRBV5-4 ASSEGYTNQPQH
TRBJ1-6 TRBV2 ASSETAGRVNSPLH
TRBJ1-1 TRBV19 ASGLIDRNTEAF
TRBJ2-7 TRBV6-1 ASSPTYEQY
TRBJ1-2 TRBV5-1 ASSLGGGEREYT
TRBJ2-1 TRBV7-2 ASQARSYNEQF
TRBJ1-2 TRBV10-3 AISESAGDYGYT
TRBJ1-2 TRBV16 ASSQSSGGLAPYGYT